Below, 20 T cell receptor beta chains from the same sample are listed, as sequenced in a study of blood T cell repertoires in COVID-19. Assay used: immunoSEQ multiplex PCR; TCRdb lists only in-frame clones, some missing. The sample consists of over 65,000 clones, under 80% of them appearing once. The material sequenced was peripheral blood. These receptors came from a man aged 55 to 70 with COVID-19, enrolled during active disease.

This chain uses TRBV3-1 (or the pseudogene TRBV3-2) with TRBJ2-3; D remains unclear. This CDR3 contains 13 residues. Deletions cut 2 bases from V and 7 bases from J, with 10 bases between. Germline V lookup: CDR1 LGHDT, CDR2 YNNKEL (reference sequence). Written as DNA, the CDR3 is TGTGCCAGCAGCCAACAGGTGGGCTATACGCAGTATTTT. Protein sequence: CASSQQVGYTQYF.

This clone was recorded a few times. Additional DNA sequences in this sample encode the identical CDR3. This chain links TRBV7-3 with TRBJ2-3, with 8 bases that match TRBD2. The ends lost 2 bases at V and 5 bases at J; junction bases unmatched: 0. The length of the CDR3 is 13 residues. Per the germline V gene, CDR1 is SGHTA and CDR2 is FQGTGA. CDR3 sequence reads: CASSLLAGDTQYF. CDR3 bases: TGTGCCAGCAGCTTACTAGCGGGAGATACGCAGTATTTT.

The rearrangement uses TRBV9 and TRBJ1-6; possible D gene TRBD1, 6 bases. V was clipped by 2 bases and J by 8 bases, with 11 bases between them. The CDR3 runs 14 residues. Germline CDR1 is SGDLS and CDR2 is YYNGEE. This CDR3 reads CASSVGAGDSPLHF. CDR3 nucleotide sequence: TGTGCCAGCAGCGTGGGGGCCGGGGATTCACCCCTCCACTTT.

The chain links TRBV5-1 to TRBJ2-1; possible D gene TRBD1, 5 bases. Trimming took 4 bases from V and 0 from J, leaving 11 bases between them. Germline V gene data show CDR1 as SGHRS and CDR2 as YFSETQ. The CDR3 is 15 residues long. The CDR3 loop reads CASSLDSRSYNEQFF. The CDR3 DNA follows: TGCGCCAGCAGCCTCGACAGCCGCTCCTACAATGAGCAGTTCTTC.

The rearrangement links TRBV7-3 to TRBJ2-1; TRBD2 matches at 10 bases. The CDR3 covers 15 residues. Germline V gene sequence: CDR1 SGHTA, CDR2 FQGTGA. J was trimmed by 8 bases and V by 2 bases; bases with no gene match: 6. The CDR3 sequence: CASSLRLAGGHEQFF. In DNA form, the CDR3 reads TGTGCCAGCAGCTTACGATTAGCGGGAGGTCATGAGCAGTTCTTC.

This sequence joins TRBV2 and TRBJ1-1, with TRBD1 matching over 9 bases. The V gene's germline CDR1 is SNHLY and CDR2 FYNNEI. The CDR3 sequence is 14 residues long. V gave up 6 bases and J gave up 1 base; unmatched junction bases: 3. CDR3 nucleotides: TGTGCCAGCAGAGGACAGGGGCGGAACACTGAAGCTTTCTTT. This encodes CASRGQGRNTEAFF.

V and J are TRBV5-4 and TRBJ2-4; a weak D match, TRBD1 (6 bases). The CDR3 has 14 amino acids. Germline V CDR1 and CDR2: SGHNT, YYREEE (reference sequence). The V gene lost 2 bases and the J gene lost 5 bases, with 11 bases spanning the gap. The DNA for the CDR3 is TGTGCCAGCAGCTTAGGGGGTGCCGAAAACATTCAGTACTTC. It specifies CASSLGGAENIQYF. Based on the CDR3 plus reference TRBV5-4 and TRBJ2-4, the full variable domain is ETGVTQSPTHLIKTRGQQVTLRCSSQSGHNTVSWYQQALGQGPQFIFQYYREEENGRGNFPPRFSGLQFPNYSSELNVNALELDDSALYLCASSLGGAENIQYFGAGTRLSVL.

The chain recombines TRBV7-3 with TRBJ2-3; TRBD2 matches 7 bases. V shed 3 bases and J 3 bases; nucleotides not matched to a gene: 6. The CDR3 contains 15 residues. Germline V CDR1 and CDR2: SGHTA, FQGTGA. CDR3: CASSLGGSGTDTQYF. CDR3 DNA: TGTGCCAGCAGCTTGGGGGGGAGTGGGACAGATACGCAGTATTTT.

This chain joins TRBV10-3 and TRBJ2-5; 7 bases match TRBD2. The CDR3 extends over 14 amino acids. Germline loops: CDR1 ENHRY, CDR2 SYGVKD. V lost 3 bases to trimming and J lost 3 bases; unmatched junction nucleotides: 4. The CDR3 is CAISDGAGKETQYF. In nucleotides, the CDR3 is TGTGCCATCAGTGACGGAGCGGGGAAAGAGACCCAGTACTTC.

The V call is TRBV11-2, the J call TRBJ2-3, with a weak D call TRBD1 (7 bases). The V gene lost 4 bases and the J gene lost 9 bases, with 17 bases spanning the gap. Germline V gene data show CDR1 as SGHAT and CDR2 as FQNNGV. The CDR3 runs to 14 residues. This CDR3 reads CASSSGTRGVTQYF. In DNA, the CDR3 is TGTGCCAGCAGCTCCGGGACCAGGGGGGTCACGCAGTATTTT.

This chain links TRBV6-1 with TRBJ2-7; TRBD2 agrees at 9 bases. CDR1 MNHNS and CDR2 SASEGT come from the germline V gene. V lost 0 bases, J lost 1 base, and 13 bases stayed unmatched. The CDR3 runs 19 residues. The CDR3 here is CASSEAGGLASSKSYEQYF. The CDR3 nucleotides are TGTGCCAGCAGTGAAGCCGGGGGACTAGCAAGCTCCAAATCCTACGAGCAGTACTTC.

This chain joins TRBV11-3 and TRBJ2-7; a weak D match, TRBD2 (7 bases). This CDR3 contains 14 residues. Per the germline V gene, CDR1 is SGHNT and CDR2 is YENEEA. The V gene lost 3 bases and the J gene lost 3 bases, with 12 bases spanning the gap. CDR3 sequence: CASSLGGGLYEQYF. DNA for the CDR3: TGTGCCAGCAGCTTGGGCGGGGGCCTCTACGAGCAGTACTTC.

This chain uses TRBV9 with TRBJ2-2; D ambiguous. The length of the CDR3 is 15 residues. In germline, CDR1 is SGDLS, CDR2 YYNGEE. The V gene lost 0 bases and the J gene lost 4 bases, with 10 bases spanning the gap. CDR3: CASSVADPSTGELFF. The CDR3 DNA sequence: TGTGCCAGCAGCGTAGCTGATCCTAGCACCGGGGAGCTGTTTTTT.

This clone was detected a few times. The V gene is TRBV9, the J gene TRBJ2-3; D gene uncertain. The germline V gene encodes CDR1 SGDLS and CDR2 YYNGEE. The CDR3 sequence is 12 residues long. Trimming cost V 3 bases and J 4 bases, with 6 bases left between them. The CDR3 protein is CASSALPDTQYF. CDR3 bases: TGTGCCAGCAGCGCTCTACCAGATACGCAGTATTTT.

The chain uses TRBV7-8 and TRBJ1-5; 10 bases map to TRBD1. CDR3 size: 16 residues. Germline V CDR1 and CDR2: SGHVS, FQNEAQ. V shed 3 bases, J shed 4 bases, and the junction held 6 bases outside the gene matches. CDR3 nucleotide sequence: TGTGCCAGCAGCTTCGGTGGACAGGGGGAGAATCAGCCCCAGCATTTT. Protein sequence: CASSFGGQGENQPQHF.

The rearrangement joins TRBV11-3 to TRBJ2-2; no firm D call. V shed 4 bases and J shed 4 bases, with 4 bases lying between them. The CDR3 has 12 amino acids. Looked up from germline, CDR1 is SGHNT and CDR2 is YENEEA. CDR3 coding DNA: TGTGCCAGCAGCTCCGGCACCGGGGAGCTGTTTTTT. It codes for CASSSGTGELFF.

This clone has just a few counts. The chain has TRBV2 and TRBJ1-5, with 9 nucleotides matching TRBD1. This CDR3 has 16 residues. CDR1 is SNHLY and CDR2 is FYNNEI in the germline V gene. V shed 5 bases, J shed 2 bases, and the junction held 7 bases outside the gene matches. CDR3: CASSPDRGAGNQPQHF. The CDR3 DNA reads as TGTGCCAGCAGTCCGGACAGGGGAGCGGGCAATCAGCCCCAGCATTTT.

The chain employs TRBV5-1 and TRBJ2-6, with 11 nucleotides matching TRBD1. The germline CDR1 and CDR2 sequences are SGHRS and YFSETQ. This CDR3 region has 18 residues. With 2 bases clipped from V and 1 base from J, the junction kept 5 bases outside the gene matches. In DNA, the CDR3 is TGCGCCAGCAGCTTAGGACAGGGGGCTGGATCTGGGGCCAACGTCCTGACTTTC. Translating it yields CASSLGQGAGSGANVLTF. Full variable domain (missing parts from reference TRBV5-1 and TRBJ2-6): KAGVTQTPRYLIKTRGQQVTLSCSPISGHRSVSWYQQTPGQGLQFLFEYFSETQRNKGNFPGRFSGRQFSNSRSEMNVSTLELGDSALYLCASSLGQGAGSGANVLTFGAGSRLTVL.

The CDR3 loop is CASALSYEQYF. The CDR3 DNA reads TGTGCCAGCGCGCTATCCTACGAGCAGTACTTC. The genes are TRBV6-5 and TRBJ2-7, with D hard to call. Germline CDR1 MNHEY, CDR2 SVGAGI. The CDR3 totals 11 residues. Between the trimmed V and J ends, which lost 8 bases and 1 base, there was a span of 6 bases.

The chain couples TRBV7-9 to TRBJ1-4; D is undetermined. The CDR3 covers 14 residues. Germline loops: CDR1 SEHNR, CDR2 FQNEAQ (reference sequence). Trimming took off 5 bases at V and 10 bases at J, with 17 bases between the two ends. Here the CDR3 DNA reads TGTGCCAGCAGCCGTATGGTCCAGGCAGGAAAACTGTTTTTT. Amino acid sequence: CASSRMVQAGKLFF.